This paragraph covers one T cell receptor (beta chain) sequence. What it binds is not known. This sample is drawn from a study of T cell repertoires in cytomegalovirus infection. Across the whole study: Indications of both CMV infection and matching HLA type were provided by public TCR beta signatures. General study findings and limits: The response measured ex vivo was dominated by TCR beta clonotypes (HLA-C-restricted and CMV-specific). There were carriers of CMV plus the relevant HLA, and cumulative public TCR beta family frequency identified them.

Via MiXCR, TCRdb re-called the reads, giving one row per CDR3 protein. The sample has 450,000 to 650,000 distinct CDR3 sequences, approximately 40% seen once. The input for sequencing was cultured PBMCs, taken from culture after CMV antigen stimulation. The TCR comes from a human donor in good health (CMV status not recorded). Some clones in this sample may be carry-over from other donors' samples.

The CDR3 sequence is CSARDGVLGGVETQYF. CDR3 DNA: TGCAGTGCTAGAGATGGGGTGCTTGGGGGAGTAGAGACCCAGTACTTC. The chain has TRBV20-1 and TRBJ2-5; D possibly uses TRBD1 or TRBD2 (5 bases each). The CDR3 runs 16 residues. The germline V gene has CDR1 DFQATT and CDR2 SNEGSKA (reference sequence). V lost 0 bases and J 4 bases, leaving 18 bases between the germline ends.